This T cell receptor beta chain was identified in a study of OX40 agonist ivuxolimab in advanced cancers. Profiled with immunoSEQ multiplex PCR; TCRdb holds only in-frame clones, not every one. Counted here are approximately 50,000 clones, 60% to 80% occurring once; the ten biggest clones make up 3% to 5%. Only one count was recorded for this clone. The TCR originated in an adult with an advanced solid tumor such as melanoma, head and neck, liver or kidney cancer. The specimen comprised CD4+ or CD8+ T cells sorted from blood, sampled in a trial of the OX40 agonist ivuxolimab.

CDR3 nucleotides: TGTGCCAGTAGTCCCCGGACAGGGACGAATGAAGCTTTCTTT. Translation: CASSPRTGTNEAFF. The chain links TRBV19 to TRBJ1-1; 8 bases agree with TRBD1. This CDR3 is 14 amino acids long. CDR1 LNHDA and CDR2 SQIVND come from the germline V gene (reference sequence). J was trimmed by 7 bases and V by 5 bases; bases with no gene match: 9. Supplemented by reference TRBV19 and TRBJ1-1, the full variable domain reads DGGITQSPKYLFRKEGQNVTLSCEQNLNHDAMYWYRQDPGQGLRLIYYSQIVNDFQKGDIAEGYSVSREKKESFPLTVTSAQKNPTAFYLCASSPRTGTNEAFFGQGTRLTVV.